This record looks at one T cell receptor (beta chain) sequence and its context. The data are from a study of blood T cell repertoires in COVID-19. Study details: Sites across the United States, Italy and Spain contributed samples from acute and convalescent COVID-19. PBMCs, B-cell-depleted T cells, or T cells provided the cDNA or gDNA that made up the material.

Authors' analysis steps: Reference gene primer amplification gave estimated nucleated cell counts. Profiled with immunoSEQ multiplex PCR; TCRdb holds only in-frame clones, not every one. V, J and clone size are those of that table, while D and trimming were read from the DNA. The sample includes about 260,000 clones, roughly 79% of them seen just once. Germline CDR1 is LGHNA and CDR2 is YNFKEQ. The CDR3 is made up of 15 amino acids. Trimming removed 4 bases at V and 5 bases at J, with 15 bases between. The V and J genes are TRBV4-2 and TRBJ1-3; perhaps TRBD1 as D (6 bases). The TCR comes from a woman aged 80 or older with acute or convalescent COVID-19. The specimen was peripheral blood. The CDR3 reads CASSPPTTGRNTIYF. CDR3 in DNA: TGTGCCAGCAGCCCACCGACGACAGGTAGAAACACCATATATTTT.